This entry is about one TCR beta chain. The data derive from a study of T cells after posttransplantation cyclophosphamide. The CDR3 totals 13 residues. Germline loops: CDR1 KGHSH, CDR2 LQKENI. V was pared by 4 bases and J by 2 bases, with 7 bases between. Cyclophosphamide on days +3 and +4 followed busulfan-fludarabine conditioning and a marrow graft. The method was immunoSEQ multiplex PCR; TCRdb's version includes in-frame clones alone and lacks a portion of them. The sample shows 9,500 to 15,000 clones, about 1.9% of them seen only once. This receptor was obtained from a male patient between 25 and 39 years old who received an allogeneic stem cell transplant from a related donor, was CMV-positive, and had no GVHD. Some T cells may possibly be graft donor cells. The chain uses TRBV18 and TRBJ2-3, with D unclear. This specimen consisted of PBMCs, obtained after allogeneic stem cell transplant with posttransplant cyclophosphamide. CDR3 loop: CASSLRLTDTQYF. The CDR3, as DNA: TGTGCCAGCTCACTACGACTCACAGATACGCAGTATTTT.